This T cell receptor beta chain was captured by sequencing in a study of CD8 T cells in Susac syndrome (dated by TCRdb to the late 2010s). Study-level background: Repertoire sequencing was used to test whether CD8+ T cell activation and differentiation in Susac syndrome was antigen driven.

V trim: 3 bases; J trim: 8 bases; unmatched bases: 14. The CDR3 covers 17 residues, taking in both the cysteine and the phenylalanine. The CDR3 DNA has 51 bases and is translated from base 1. From the germline V gene (reference sequence), CDR1 is LGHDT and CDR2 is YNNKEL. Peripheral blood CD8+ and CD4+ T cells from healthy donors, Susac syndrome patients and multiple sclerosis patients were profiled using high-throughput TCR beta sequencing. Healthy donors were included as age- and sex-matched controls. Bulk CD8+ and CD4+ T cells were purified magnetically by negative isolation, whereas CD8+ TEMRA cells were enriched by FACS. Blood was drawn into EDTA tubes, processed within 24 hours, and PBMCs were isolated by density gradient centrifugation. PBMCs destined for TCR sequencing were cryopreserved in liquid nitrogen and later thawed in a 37 °C water bath. The sorted or isolated CD4+, CD8+ and CD8+ TEMRA cells reached a purity of at least 90%.

Study-wide conclusions, independent of this receptor: The number of individuals in the TCR sequencing and HLA analysis was acknowledged as relatively small.

About this clonotype: The clone's antigen remains unknown. No clone much larger than this one lies a single base away; base qualities are absent.

RNA was extracted using the RNeasy kit, and 0.5 to 1 microgram was reverse transcribed with random hexamers. TCR beta CDR3 regions were amplified with the immunoSEQ multiplex PCR assay covering 54 Vbeta and 13 Jbeta segments. Bias from PCR amplification was corrected by using a synthetic template baseline for primer optimization and for computational correction. On the authors' methods: Only productive sequences were kept, with reads annotated to V, D and J genes according to IMGT and analyzed in immunoSEQ Analyzer. Clonality was computed as one minus Shannon entropy normalized by log2 of the number of productive unique sequences. For each patient and control, public and private clones were evaluated within the 100 most prevalent clones. Susac-specific clones were defined as absent from healthy and MS cohorts, around 980 published viral clones and other ImmuneACCESS disease sequences. Starting from the raw public reads, TCRdb applied fastp trimming at Q25, assembled clones with MiXCR and retained in-frame beta chains. Each entry merges the rows of one CDR3 protein and shows their most common DNA and genes. The V and J calls shown here were made by TCRdb, not taken from the authors' results. Within this sample are more than 120,000 distinct CDR3 sequences, with 94% of them counted one time only. Less than 0.095% of the sample belongs to the ten largest clones.

The sequence joins TRBV3-1 to TRBJ1-2; TRBD1 agrees with 11 junctional bases. The receptor comes from a human donor in good health. The specimen sequenced was CD4+ T cells from PBMCs. The CDR3 protein is CASSQYKRTGGRLGYTF. The DNA reads as follows: TGTGCCAGCAGCCAGTATAAAAGGACAGGGGGCAGGTTAGGCTACACCTTC.